This passage covers 29 T cell receptor beta chains from one sample sequenced in a study of T cells after yellow fever vaccination (dated by TCRdb to the late 2010s). The intended sense of this specimen's treatment or condition label: live attenuated yellow fever vaccine strain. Library preparation was by 5' RACE. TCRdb names Illumina HiSeq 2500 as the instrument used. Using fastp trimming at Q25 and MiXCR clonotype assembly, TCRdb reanalyzed the public sequencing data and kept in-frame beta chains. Rows matching on CDR3 protein sequence are summarized as one entry with the most common DNA and genes. The sample includes about 4,800 distinct CDR3 sequences, with more than 7.5% observed a single time. The top ten constitute about 1.5% of the sample. Sample: PBMCs, either bulk or a sorted T-cell subset (CD4+, CD8+, memory, or dextramer-sorted; not recorded which), taken 15 days after the yellow fever booster vaccination. The origin of the receptors is a man younger than 45 who received the YFV17D yellow fever vaccine.

This clonotype is medium-sized by share. This rearrangement joins TRBV21-1 to TRBJ2-2. TRBV21-1 is labeled a pseudogene. CDR3 size: 13 residues. CDR3 sequence (DNA): TGTGCCAGCAACCCTACCTTCCCTGGGGAGCTGTTTTTT. Translated, it gives CASNPTFPGELFF.

Relative to its sample, this clonotype is medium-sized. The J gene is TRBJ2-1, the V gene TRBV20-1; the match to TRBD2 covers 8 bases. Germline CDR1 and CDR2: DFQATT and SNEGSKA (reference sequence). The trim removed 6 bases at V and 8 bases at J, leaving 9 bases unmatched. This CDR3 region has 13 residues. CDR3 region: CSAHPGGLYEQFF. The CDR3 DNA reads TGCAGTGCCCACCCGGGAGGGCTGTATGAGCAGTTCTTC.

This clonotype is termed medium-sized (0.01 to 0.1%). The chain carries TRBV12-3 or TRBV12-4 and TRBJ1-2, with D possibly matching TRBD1 (6 bases). V gave up 2 bases and J gave up 7 bases, with 14 bases separating them. The CDR3 runs 14 residues. DNA of the CDR3: TGTGCCAGCAGTTTAAGGGGGGTTGACTCTGGCTACACCTTC. It specifies CASSLRGVDSGYTF.

V is TRBV11-2 and J is TRBJ2-5; the D is unclear. From germline, CDR1 is SGHAT and CDR2 FQNNGV. This CDR3 has 12 residues. The germline V and J ends were trimmed by 1 base and 4 bases, with 4 bases remaining between them. CDR3 region: CASSLVPETQYF. The CDR3, as DNA: TGTGCCAGCAGCTTAGTTCCAGAGACCCAGTACTTC.

This clonotype is medium-sized (0.01 to 0.1%). The junction departs from the called germline gene at one end, perhaps through a read error. This chain links TRBV4-3 with TRBJ2-7; no firm D call. This CDR3 contains 15 residues. Germline CDR1 LGHNA, CDR2 YSLEER. In nucleotides, the CDR3 is TGCGCCAGCAGCCAAGAGGACCATAGCTCCTCCGAGCAGTACTTC. The encoded protein is CASSQEDHSSSEQYF.

This clonotype has only a few counts. The chain recombines TRBV7-2 with TRBJ2-7, with a weak D call TRBD2 (5 bases). There are 15 residues in the CDR3. Germline V gene lookup returns CDR1 SGHTA and CDR2 FQGNSA. V was shortened by 1 base and J by 2 bases, with 12 bases between the two germline ends. The CDR3 nucleotides read TGTGCCAGCAGCTTAGAATCGGACTTCGCCTACGAGCAGTACTTC. Residues: CASSLESDFAYEQYF.

This clonotype qualifies as medium-sized. This chain uses TRBV15 with TRBJ2-4; D ambiguous. The CDR3 is made up of 12 amino acids. Trimming shortened V by 4 bases and J by 6 bases, and 7 bases separated the two germline ends. Germline assignment: CDR1 LNHNV and CDR2 YYDKDF (reference sequence). CDR3 coding DNA: TGTGCCACCAGCACCTTAGTAAACATTCAGTACTTC. Residues: CATSTLVNIQYF. The variable domain in full, completed from reference TRBV15 and TRBJ2-4, reads DAMVIQNPRYQVTQFGKPVTLSCSQTLNHNVMYWYQQKSSQAPKLLFHYYDKDFNNEADTPDNFQSRRPNTSFCFLDIRSPGLGDTAMYLCATSTLVNIQYFGAGTRLSVL.

V usage is TRBV15 and J usage is TRBJ2-1, with TRBD2 as a possible D gene (6 bases). Trimming pared 7 bases from V and 10 bases from J, leaving 17 bases between. The CDR3 length is 13 residues. Germline CDR1 reads LNHNV; CDR2 reads YYDKDF (reference sequence). This CDR3 reads CATTSAISGEQFF. CDR3 DNA sequence: TGTGCCACCACTAGCGCTATATCCGGAGAGCAGTTCTTC.

Note on this clonotype: At one end the junction does not follow the germline gene, possibly because of a read error. The chain employs TRBV9 and TRBJ2-3; D unclear. The CDR3 sequence is 11 residues long. Germline CDR1 and CDR2: SGDLS and YYNGEE. The CDR3 DNA reads as TGTCCCAGCAGCCGAGATCATACGCAGTATTTT. It specifies CPSSRDHTQYF.

By share, this clonotype counts as medium-sized. The J gene is TRBJ1-1, the V gene TRBV6-1, with D uncertain. V was pared by 6 bases and J by 4 bases, with 6 bases between. Germline V lookup: CDR1 MNHNS, CDR2 SASEGT. The length of the CDR3 is 11 residues. In DNA form, the CDR3 reads TGTGCCAGCAGCAGGCTCACTGAAGCTTTCTTT. This codes for CASSRLTEAFF.

By share of the sample, this clonotype is medium-sized. J is TRBJ2-2 and V is TRBV20-1, with D hard to call. The CDR3 runs 14 residues. The V end lost 5 bases, the J end lost 1 base, and 11 bases lay between the germline ends. Germline CDR1 reads DFQATT; CDR2 reads SNEGSKA (reference sequence). CDR3 residues: CSAPWTGNTGELFF. In DNA, the CDR3 is TGCAGTGCTCCCTGGACGGGGAACACCGGGGAGCTGTTTTTT.

The rearrangement uses TRBV11-2 and TRBJ2-7, with D possibly TRBD1 on 6 matching bases. Germline-derived CDR1 and CDR2 are SGHAT and FQNNGV. V gave up 5 bases and J gave up 0 bases, with 20 bases separating them. The CDR3 sequence is 17 residues long. The CDR3 spells CASSREGGRGSSYEQYF. The CDR3 bases are TGTGCCAGCAGCCGAGAAGGTGGCAGGGGAAGCTCCTACGAGCAGTACTTC.

This clonotype is labeled medium-sized. The V and J genes are TRBV7-8 and TRBJ2-7, with 7 bases fitting TRBD2. Trimming at V came to 8 bases and at J to 1 base, leaving 14 bases not matched to a gene. CDR3 length: 16 residues. The germline V gene has CDR1 SGHVS and CDR2 FQNEAQ. CDR3 sequence (DNA): TGTGCCAGCTGGGCTAGCGCGGGAGTAGCGTCCTACGAGCAGTACTTC. Translation: CASWASAGVASYEQYF.

In its sample, this clonotype was seen many times. The chain uses TRBV7-2 and TRBJ2-3; 9 bases fit TRBD2. CDR1 and CDR2 (germline): SGHTA, FQGNSA. V lost 5 bases and J lost 1; bases outside the gene matches: 7. This CDR3 has 16 residues. CDR3 sequence (DNA): TGTGCCAGCAGCGCGGCCGGCGGGAGGGGCACAGATACGCAGTATTTT. Its protein is CASSAAGGRGTDTQYF.

In its sample, this clonotype ranks as medium-sized. The rearrangement uses TRBV20-1 and TRBJ2-7; D remains ambiguous. The CDR3 loop spans 14 amino acids. Trimming left V 0 bases short and J 0 bases short, with 9 bases between. Germline CDR1 DFQATT, CDR2 SNEGSKA (reference sequence). The CDR3 here is CSARDFSRSYEQYF. Written as DNA, the CDR3 is TGCAGTGCTAGAGATTTTTCTCGCTCCTACGAGCAGTACTTC.

By share, this clonotype ranks as medium-sized (0.01 to 0.1%). The V gene is TRBV10-3, the J gene TRBJ2-1; TRBD2 agrees at 9 bases. The CDR3 is 13 residues long. Trimming cost V 11 bases and J 4 bases; bases outside gene matches: 6. Germline loops: CDR1 ENHRY, CDR2 SYGVKD. The CDR3: CAVKAGGYNEQFF. The CDR3 DNA follows: TGTGCCGTCAAGGCGGGAGGGTACAATGAGCAGTTCTTC.

In its sample, this clonotype ranks as medium-sized. The rearrangement uses TRBV20-1 and TRBJ1-3, with D possibly TRBD1 on 6 matching bases. CDR1 and CDR2 from the germline V gene are DFQATT and SNEGSKA (reference sequence). This CDR3 region has 16 residues. V shed 1 base and J shed 0 bases, with 13 bases lying between them. The CDR3 here is CSARGGGGTSGNTIYF. DNA for the CDR3: TGCAGTGCTAGAGGGGGGGGCGGCACCTCTGGAAACACCATATATTTT.

This clonotype appeared many times. This chain connects TRBV18 to TRBJ2-1; 7 nucleotides agree with TRBD2. The V and J ends lost 8 bases and 5 bases, in that order; junction bases with no gene match: 12. Looked up from germline, CDR1 is KGHSH and CDR2 is LQKENI. There are 15 residues in the CDR3. The CDR3 loop reads CASRLVQGLNNEQFF. The CDR3 nucleotides read TGTGCCAGCCGCTTGGTTCAGGGACTAAACAATGAGCAGTTCTTC.

By frequency in the sample, this clonotype is medium-sized. J is TRBJ2-1 and V is TRBV7-2; possibly TRBD1 for D (6 bases). V lost 6 bases and J 10 bases, leaving 22 bases between the germline ends. Germline loops: CDR1 SGHTA, CDR2 FQGNSA. This CDR3 spans 15 amino acids. CDR3 coding DNA: TGTGCCAGCAGTACCGGGACAAGCGCGACGGGGGAGCAGTTCTTC. Its translation is CASSTGTSATGEQFF.

Within the sample, this clonotype is medium-sized. This sequence joins TRBV9 and TRBJ2-1; D perhaps matches TRBD2 (6 bases). CDR1 is SGDLS and CDR2 is YYNGEE in the germline V gene. The CDR3 runs 13 residues. Trimming took off 0 bases at V and 6 bases at J, with 7 bases between the two ends. Here the CDR3 DNA reads TGTGCCAGCAGCGTAGCTAGCGCCAATGAGCAGTTCTTC. The encoded protein is CASSVASANEQFF.

This clonotype was seen more than once but under ten times. This sequence joins TRBV3-1 and TRBJ1-5; D is ambiguous. CDR1 LGHDT and CDR2 YNNKEL come from the germline V gene (reference sequence). V lost 11 bases to trimming and J lost 11 bases, with 22 bases between them. This CDR3 has 13 amino acids. The DNA for the CDR3 is TGTGCCTCCTCCAAGCAGGTCCCTTGGACCCAGCATTTT. The encoded protein is CASSKQVPWTQHF. Variable domain in full (rest from reference TRBV3-1 and TRBJ1-5): DTAVSQTPKYLVTQMGNDKSIKCEQNLGHDTMYWYKQDSKKFLKIMFSYNNKELIINETVPNRFSPKSPDKAHLNLHINSLELGDSAVYFCASSKQVPWTQHFGDGTRLSIL.

By sample share, this clonotype is medium-sized. The chain employs TRBV20-1 and TRBJ1-3; the D gene is possibly TRBD1 (6 bases). The CDR3 consists of 13 residues. Germline CDR1 and CDR2: DFQATT and SNEGSKA (reference sequence). V lost 6 bases and J lost 1, with 10 bases in between. CDR3 nucleotides: TGCAGTGCGGCACAGGGTTCTGGAAACACCATATATTTT. This translates into CSAAQGSGNTIYF.

This clonotype counts as medium-sized. The chain has TRBV6-5 and TRBJ2-3; 9 nucleotides match TRBD1. V trimming: 6 bases; J trimming: 6 bases; junction bases outside the gene matches: 7. Germline V gene sequence: CDR1 MNHEY, CDR2 SVGAGI. This CDR3 has 14 amino acids. The CDR3 nucleotides are TGTGCCAGCAGCACCGGGACAGGGCTTGATACGCAGTATTTT. This encodes CASSTGTGLDTQYF.

In its sample, this clonotype ranks as medium-sized. The V call is TRBV4-2, the J call TRBJ2-7; D possibly corresponds to TRBD2 (6 bases). CDR3 size: 16 residues. V lost 0 bases and J 4 bases, leaving 16 bases between the germline ends. Germline V CDR1 and CDR2: LGHNA, YNFKEQ. CDR3 in amino acids: CASSQDVRELPYEQYF. The CDR3, as DNA: TGTGCCAGCAGCCAAGATGTCCGGGAGTTACCGTACGAGCAGTACTTC.

Relative to its sample, this clonotype is medium-sized. The rearrangement uses TRBV4-3 and TRBJ2-3; perhaps TRBD2 as D (5 bases). The CDR3 has 13 residues. CDR1 is LGHNA and CDR2 is YSLEER in the germline V gene. Trimming removed 3 bases at V and 2 bases at J, with 6 bases between. The CDR3 protein is CASSQRATDTQYF. CDR3 coding DNA: TGCGCCAGCAGCCAGAGGGCCACAGATACGCAGTATTTT.

By its share, this clonotype is medium-sized. The rearrangement joins TRBV18 to TRBJ2-3; no firm D call. V was shortened by 3 bases and J by 6 bases, with 16 bases between the two germline ends. The germline gives CDR1 KGHSH, CDR2 LQKENI. This CDR3 has 15 residues. The CDR3 DNA follows: TGTGCCAGCTCACCTGCGAGTTCTTCGGTGGATACGCAGTATTTT. It specifies CASSPASSSVDTQYF.

This clonotype ranks as medium-sized. V and J are TRBV12-3 or TRBV12-4 and TRBJ2-5; D unresolved. Deletions cut 1 base from V and 3 bases from J, with 9 bases between. This CDR3 comprises 14 residues. This chain's CDR3 is CASSLGGQKETQYF. The CDR3 region has the DNA TGTGCCAGCAGTTTAGGCGGTCAGAAAGAGACCCAGTACTTC.

V usage is TRBV3-1 and J usage is TRBJ1-5; D is unclear. Trimming removed 10 bases at V and 9 bases at J, with 19 bases between. The CDR3 is 13 residues long. The germline V gene has CDR1 LGHDT and CDR2 YNNKEL (reference sequence). CDR3 nucleotides: TGTGCCACCTCCAAGCAGGTGCATTGGCCCCAGCATTTT. Residues: CATSKQVHWPQHF. Drawing the rest from reference TRBV3-1 and TRBJ1-5, the complete variable domain is DTAVSQTPKYLVTQMGNDKSIKCEQNLGHDTMYWYKQDSKKFLKIMFSYNNKELIINETVPNRFSPKSPDKAHLNLHINSLELGDSAVYFCATSKQVHWPQHFGDGTRLSIL.

This clonotype is judged medium-sized (0.01 to 0.1%). The chain combines TRBV29-1 with TRBJ2-7; D call uncertain. CDR3 size: 11 residues. The V gene lost 6 bases and the J gene lost 2 bases, with 8 bases spanning the gap. Germline CDR1 SQVTM, CDR2 ANQGSEA. CDR3 sequence: CSVAAAYEQYF. The CDR3 coding sequence is TGCAGCGTCGCAGCCGCCTACGAGCAGTACTTC.